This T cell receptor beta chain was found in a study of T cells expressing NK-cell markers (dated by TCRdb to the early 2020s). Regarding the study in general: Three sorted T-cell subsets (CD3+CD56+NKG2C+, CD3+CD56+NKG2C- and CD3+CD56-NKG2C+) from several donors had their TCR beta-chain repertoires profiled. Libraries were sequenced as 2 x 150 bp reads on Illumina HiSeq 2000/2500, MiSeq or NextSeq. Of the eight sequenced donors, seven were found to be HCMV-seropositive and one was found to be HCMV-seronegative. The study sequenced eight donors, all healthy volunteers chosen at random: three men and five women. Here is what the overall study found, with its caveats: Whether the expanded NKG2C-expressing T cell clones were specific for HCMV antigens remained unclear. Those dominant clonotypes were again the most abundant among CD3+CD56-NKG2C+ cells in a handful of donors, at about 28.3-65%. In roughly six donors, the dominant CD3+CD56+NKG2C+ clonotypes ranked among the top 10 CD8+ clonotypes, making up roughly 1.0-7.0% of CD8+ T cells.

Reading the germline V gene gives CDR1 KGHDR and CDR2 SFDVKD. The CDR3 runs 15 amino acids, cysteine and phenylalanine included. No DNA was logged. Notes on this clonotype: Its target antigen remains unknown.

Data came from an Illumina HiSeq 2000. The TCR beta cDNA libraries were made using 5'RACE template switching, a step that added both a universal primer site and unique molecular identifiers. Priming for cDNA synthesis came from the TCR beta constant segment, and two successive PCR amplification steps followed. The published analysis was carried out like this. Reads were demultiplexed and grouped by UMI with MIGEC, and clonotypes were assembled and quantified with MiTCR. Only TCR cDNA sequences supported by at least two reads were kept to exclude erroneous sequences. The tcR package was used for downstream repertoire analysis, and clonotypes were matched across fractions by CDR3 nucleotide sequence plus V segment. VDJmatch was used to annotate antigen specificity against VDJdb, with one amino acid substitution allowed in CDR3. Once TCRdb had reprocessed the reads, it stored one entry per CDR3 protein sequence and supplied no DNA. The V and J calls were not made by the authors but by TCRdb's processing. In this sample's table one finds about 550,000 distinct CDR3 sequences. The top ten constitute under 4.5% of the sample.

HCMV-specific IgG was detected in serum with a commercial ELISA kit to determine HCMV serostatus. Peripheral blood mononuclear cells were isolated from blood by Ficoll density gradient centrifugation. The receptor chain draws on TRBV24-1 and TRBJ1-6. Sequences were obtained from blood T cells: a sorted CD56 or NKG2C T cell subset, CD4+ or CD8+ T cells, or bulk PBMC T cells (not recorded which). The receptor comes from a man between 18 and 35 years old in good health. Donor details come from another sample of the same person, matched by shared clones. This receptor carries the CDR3 CATSDPRQPNSPLHF.